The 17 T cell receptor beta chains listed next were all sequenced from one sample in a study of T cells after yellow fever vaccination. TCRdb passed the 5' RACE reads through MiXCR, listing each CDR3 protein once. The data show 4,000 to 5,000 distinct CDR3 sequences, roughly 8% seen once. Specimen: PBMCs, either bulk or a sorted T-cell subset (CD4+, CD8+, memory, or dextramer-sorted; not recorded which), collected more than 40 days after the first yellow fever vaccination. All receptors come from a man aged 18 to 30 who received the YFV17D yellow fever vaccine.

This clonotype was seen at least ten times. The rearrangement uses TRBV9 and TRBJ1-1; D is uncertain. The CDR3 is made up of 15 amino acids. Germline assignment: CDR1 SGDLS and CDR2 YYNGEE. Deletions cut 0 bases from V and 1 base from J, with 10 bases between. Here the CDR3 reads CASSVGWVQNTEAFF. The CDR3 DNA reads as TGTGCCAGCAGCGTAGGTTGGGTACAGAACACTGAAGCTTTCTTT.

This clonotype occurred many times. CDR3 residues: CASSQASLVFHSNQPQHF. CDR3 nucleotides: TGCGCCAGCAGCCAAGCAAGCCTCGTCTTCCATAGCAATCAGCCCCAGCATTTT. This sequence joins TRBV4-1 and TRBJ1-5; D unclear. Germline CDR1 MGHRA, CDR2 YSYEKL. The CDR3 sequence is 18 residues long. The V end lost 1 base, the J end lost 0 bases, and 16 bases lay between the germline ends.

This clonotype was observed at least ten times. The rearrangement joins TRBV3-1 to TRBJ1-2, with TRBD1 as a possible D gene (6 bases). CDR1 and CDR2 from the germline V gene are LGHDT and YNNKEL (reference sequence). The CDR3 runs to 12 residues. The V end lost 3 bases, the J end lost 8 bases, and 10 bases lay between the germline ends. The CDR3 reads CASSHPGEGYTF. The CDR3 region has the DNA TGTGCCAGCAGCCATCCAGGGGAAGGCTACACCTTC.

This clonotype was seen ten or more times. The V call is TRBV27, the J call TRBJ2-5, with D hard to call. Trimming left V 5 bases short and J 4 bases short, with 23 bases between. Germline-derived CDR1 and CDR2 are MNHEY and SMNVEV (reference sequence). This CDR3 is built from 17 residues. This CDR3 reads CASSPLDRAWERETQYF. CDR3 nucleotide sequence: TGTGCCAGCAGTCCGCTAGACCGGGCCTGGGAACGAGAGACCCAGTACTTC.

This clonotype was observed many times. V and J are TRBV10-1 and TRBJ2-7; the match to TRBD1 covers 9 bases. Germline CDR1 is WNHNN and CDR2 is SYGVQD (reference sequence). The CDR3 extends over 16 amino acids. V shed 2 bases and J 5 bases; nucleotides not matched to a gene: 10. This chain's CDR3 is CASSEIRGTGSHEQYF. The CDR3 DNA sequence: TGCGCCAGCAGTGAGATCCGAGGGACAGGGTCCCACGAGCAGTACTTC.

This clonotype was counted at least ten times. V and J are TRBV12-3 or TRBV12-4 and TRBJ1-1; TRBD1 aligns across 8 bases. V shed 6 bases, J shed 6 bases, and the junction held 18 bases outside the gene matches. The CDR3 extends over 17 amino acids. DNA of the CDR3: TGTGCCAGCAGCGCGAAGGACAGGGTTAATGTGTTCGCTGAAGCTTTCTTT. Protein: CASSAKDRVNVFAEAFF.

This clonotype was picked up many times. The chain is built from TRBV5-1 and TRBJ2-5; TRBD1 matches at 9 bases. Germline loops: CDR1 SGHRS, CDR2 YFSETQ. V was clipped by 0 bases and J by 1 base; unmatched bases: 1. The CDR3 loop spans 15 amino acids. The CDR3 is CASSLVTGGQETQYF. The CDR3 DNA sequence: TGCGCCAGCAGCTTGGTGACAGGGGGCCAAGAGACCCAGTACTTC.

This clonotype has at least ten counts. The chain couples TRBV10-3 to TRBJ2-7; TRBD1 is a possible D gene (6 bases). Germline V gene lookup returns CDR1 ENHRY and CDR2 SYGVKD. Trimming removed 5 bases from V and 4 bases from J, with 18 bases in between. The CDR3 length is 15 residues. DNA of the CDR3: TGTGCCATCAGTCCGGGGTCGTGGCAGGGGTACGAGCAGTACGTC. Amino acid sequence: CAISPGSWQGYEQYV.

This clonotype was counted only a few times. Here the CDR3 DNA reads TGTGCCAGGGGCCCCGGGGGACGGCACAATGAGCAGTTCTTC. Translated, it gives CARGPGGRHNEQFF. The genes are TRBV5-6 and TRBJ2-1, with D tentatively TRBD2 (6 bases). Germline V CDR1 and CDR2: SGHDT, YYEEEE. CDR3 length equals 14 residues. V lost 8 bases to trimming and J lost 5 bases, with 17 bases between them.

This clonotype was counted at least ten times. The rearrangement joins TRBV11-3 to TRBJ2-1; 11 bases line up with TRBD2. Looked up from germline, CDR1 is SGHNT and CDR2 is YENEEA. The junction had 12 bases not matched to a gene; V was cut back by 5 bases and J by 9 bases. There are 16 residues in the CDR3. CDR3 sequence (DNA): TGTGCCAGCAGCAAGGGGCTAGCGGGGGGCATCATTGAGCAGTTCTTC. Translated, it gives CASSKGLAGGIIEQFF.

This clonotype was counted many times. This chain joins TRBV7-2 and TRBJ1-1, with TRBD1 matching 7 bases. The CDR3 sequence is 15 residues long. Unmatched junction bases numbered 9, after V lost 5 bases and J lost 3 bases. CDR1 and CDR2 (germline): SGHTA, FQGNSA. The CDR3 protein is CASSRRQGRYTEAFF. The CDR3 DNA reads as TGTGCCAGCAGCCGCCGACAGGGAAGGTACACTGAAGCTTTCTTT.

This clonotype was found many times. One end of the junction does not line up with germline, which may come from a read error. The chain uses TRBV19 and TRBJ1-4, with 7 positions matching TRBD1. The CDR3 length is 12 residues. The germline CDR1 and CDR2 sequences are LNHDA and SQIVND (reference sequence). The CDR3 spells CASSSYGQDWVF. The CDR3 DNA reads TGTGCCAGTAGTAGCTACGGACAGGATTGGGTTTTT.

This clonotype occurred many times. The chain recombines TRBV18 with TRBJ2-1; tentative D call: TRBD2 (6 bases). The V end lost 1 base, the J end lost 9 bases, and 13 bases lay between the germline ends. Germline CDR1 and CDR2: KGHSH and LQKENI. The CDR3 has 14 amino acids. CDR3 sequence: CASSPLRRGSEQFF. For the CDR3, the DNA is TGTGCCAGCTCACCACTGAGGAGGGGTAGTGAGCAGTTCTTC.

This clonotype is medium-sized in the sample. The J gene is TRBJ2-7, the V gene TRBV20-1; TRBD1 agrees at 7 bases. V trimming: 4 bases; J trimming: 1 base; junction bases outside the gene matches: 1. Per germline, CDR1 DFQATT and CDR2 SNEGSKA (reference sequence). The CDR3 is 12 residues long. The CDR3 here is CSAMGQSYEQYF. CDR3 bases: TGCAGTGCTATGGGACAGTCCTACGAGCAGTACTTC.

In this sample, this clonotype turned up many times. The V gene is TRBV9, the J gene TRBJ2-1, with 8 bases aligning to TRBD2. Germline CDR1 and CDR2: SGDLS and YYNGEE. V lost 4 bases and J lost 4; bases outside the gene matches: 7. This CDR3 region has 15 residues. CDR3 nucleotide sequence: TGTGCCAGCAGCACCGGGGGGGTGCCGTACAATGAGCAGTTCTTC. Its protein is CASSTGGVPYNEQFF.

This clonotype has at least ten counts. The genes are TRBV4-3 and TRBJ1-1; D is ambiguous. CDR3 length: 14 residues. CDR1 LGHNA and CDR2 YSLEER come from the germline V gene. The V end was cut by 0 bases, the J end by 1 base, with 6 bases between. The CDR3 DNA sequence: TGCGCCAGCAGCCAAGACCGACAGAACACTGAAGCTTTCTTT. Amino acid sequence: CASSQDRQNTEAFF.

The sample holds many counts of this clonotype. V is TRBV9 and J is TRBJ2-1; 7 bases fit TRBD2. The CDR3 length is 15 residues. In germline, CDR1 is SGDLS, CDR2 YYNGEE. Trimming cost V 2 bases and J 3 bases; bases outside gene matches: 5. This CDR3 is CASSVGGVLYNEQFF. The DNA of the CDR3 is TGTGCCAGCAGCGTTGGGGGGGTCCTCTACAATGAGCAGTTCTTC.